This TCR beta chain was captured in a study of cytomegalovirus exposure and HLA in healthy donors. This CDR3 has 16 amino acids. Germline V CDR1 and CDR2: LGHNA, YSLEER. V trimming: 0 bases; J trimming: 4 bases; junction bases outside the gene matches: 4. Produced via immunoSEQ multiplex PCR; TCRdb's table is partial and in-frame only. The data show around 250,000 clones, almost 90% seen once. In the case of this clone: What it binds is not known.

Findings and caveats of the study: Specific recognition of CMV antigens was confirmed in vitro for a few chains (all CMV-associated). Most observed TCR sequences were rare, whereas some public TCRs were detected in many donors. It was approximately 160 TCR beta chains that were listed as cytomegalovirus-associated.

Sequenced: PBMCs. V usage is TRBV4-3 and J usage is TRBJ2-1; TRBD2 matches at 9 bases. The sequence derives from a woman between 18 and 29 years old in good health and CMV-seronegative. The CDR3 loop is CASSQDLAGGYNEQFF. CDR3 nucleotide sequence: TGCGCCAGCAGCCAAGATCTTGCGGGGGGGTACAATGAGCAGTTCTTC.